This T cell receptor (beta chain) derives from a study of CD4 T cells in relation to SARS-CoV-2 and coronaviruses (dated by TCRdb to the early 2020s). About the full investigation: Patient-derived lymphoblastoid cell lines were used to map the HLA restriction of shared crossreactive spike epitopes. Memory CD4+ T cell crossreactivity between SARS-CoV-2 and common cold coronavirus spike proteins was assessed at the TCR clonotype level in the study. The Adaptive Biotechnologies TCR-sequencing kit was used for samples from a few pre-COVID donors and for the naive versus memory experiments, whereas the other data were Illumina-based. For other donors in the study, expansion assays were sequenced with a different, Illumina-based TCR-beta assay.

Compared with germline, V lacks 4 bases and J lacks 0 bases; bases without a gene match: 5. The CDR3 measures 17 amino acids from cysteine to phenylalanine. The kept DNA is CDR3 alone, 51 bases in frame from the first base. CDR1 and CDR2, looked up from the germline V gene (reference sequence), are SGHNT and YYREEE. Uncultured naive and memory CD4+ T cell DNA received deep-resolution immunoSEQ TCR-beta sequencing. In the paper's pipeline: During preprocessing, nonproductive sequences were removed, as were CDR3s that did not start with C, did not end with F or W, or were shorter than 7 amino acids. Cultured and uncultured naive and memory CD4+ repertoires were searched for previously identified spike- and CEF-reactive CDR3s. Pairwise Levenshtein distance, computed with the stringdist R package after three terminal residues were trimmed from each end, was used as the measure of CDR3 homology. This immuneACCESS table, as held by TCRdb, lists in-frame sequences with V and J called but not all clones. Of the missing ones, under half trace to an unresolved V gene in checked studies; the others have no known cause. V, J and clone size reflect that table, while D and trimming were determined from the DNA. The sample table shows 60,000 to 80,000 clones, and about 89% are seen once. The biggest ten clones account for around 1.6% of the sample.

CD4+ T cells from unexposed donors were collected before the COVID-19 pandemic (2011-2018). Naive and memory CD4+ T cells were separated from cryopreserved PBMCs by first enriching for CD4 and then performing EasySep naive CD4+ T cell enrichment. The leukapheresis product for the unexposed donors was obtained through commercial purchase. Ficoll-Paque PLUS gradient centrifugation was used to isolate PBMCs from leukapheresis product or whole blood. PBMCs were either cryopreserved at -140°C or used fresh in the expansion assay. The QIAamp Micro DNA Kit was used to extract genomic DNA from the CD4+ T cells. The paper's findings and limits, for the study overall: Compared with monoreactive clones, crossreactive clones had significantly weaker SARS-CoV-2-driven expansion, a result consistent with antigenic imprinting. Because no donor provided both pre-pandemic and post-infection samples, tracing the source of pre-existing responses was limited. Naive versus memory sequencing indicated the assay detects memory recall responses rather than primary responses primed during culture. About 65% of donors had memory CD4+ clonotypes that crossrecognized SARS-CoV-2 and at least one common cold coronavirus spike. Since the crossreactivity analysis centred on spike protein, crossreactivity against other viral proteins was not assessed. Small numbers of patients and of tested TCRs limited the study.

This clone has a single count. Its recognized antigen is unknown. No quality values exist for individual bases; no much larger clone is one base distant. The sequenced sample consisted of memory CD4+ T cells from PBMCs. Interpreted using the paper, the cell subset or site label stands for: memory (non-naive) CD4+ T cells. The receptor's source is a human donor in good health. In this chain, TRBV5-4 is recombined with TRBJ2-3; 13 bases in the junction line up with TRBD2. CDR3 sequence: CASSPGLAGTSTDTQYF. The bases read TGTGCCAGCAGCCCGGGACTAGCGGGGACTAGCACAGATACGCAGTATTTT. The reference TRBV5-4 and TRBJ2-3 proteins fill in what lies around the CDR3, so the full variable domain reads ETGVTQSPTHLIKTRGQQVTLRCSSQSGHNTVSWYQQALGQGPQFIFQYYREEENGRGNFPPRFSGLQFPNYSSELNVNALELDDSALYLCASSPGLAGTSTDTQYFGPGTRLTVL.